The 22 T cell receptor beta chains reported below all come from one sample, sequenced in a study of T cells expressing NK-cell markers (TCRdb year 2020). Library preparation employed 5' RACE. These reads were obtained on an Illumina HiSeq 2000. TCRdb reprocessed the public reads and reports one entry per CDR3 protein sequence, without DNA. The sample has 200,000 to 300,000 distinct CDR3 sequences on record. The ten largest clones take up around 4.2% of the sample. The sequenced sample consisted of blood T cells: a sorted CD56 or NKG2C T cell subset, CD4+ or CD8+ T cells, or bulk PBMC T cells (not recorded which). These receptors were taken from a woman aged 18 to 75 in good health.

The chain has TRBV4-2 and TRBJ1-1; with no DNA, the TCRdb D assignment of TRBD1 cannot be verified. The CDR3 is 15 amino acids. Germline values: CDR1 LGHNA, CDR2 YNFKEQ. The CDR3 sequence is CASSQVQGLPAEAFF.

The rearrangement joins TRBV10-1 to TRBJ2-1; TCRdb gives TRBD1 as the D gene, but with no DNA this cannot be confirmed. The CDR3 extends over 17 amino acids. From germline, CDR1 is WNHNN and CDR2 SYGVQD (reference sequence). CDR3 loop: CASSIPGLRLVGNEQFF.

The gene calls are TRBV10-1 and TRBJ2-3; TCRdb proposes TRBD1, but this gene call is untestable without DNA. CDR1 is WNHNN, CDR2 SYGVQD, per germline (reference sequence). This CDR3 is 14 amino acids long. CDR3 sequence reads: CASTKTGLADTQYF.

The V call is TRBV3-1, the J call TRBJ2-7; the TRBD1 assignment by TCRdb is unverifiable without DNA. From germline, CDR1 is LGHDT and CDR2 YNNKEL (reference sequence). This CDR3 contains 14 residues. The CDR3 here is CASSQPDIPYEQYF.

This chain joins TRBV7-2 and TRBJ2-1; the D call from TCRdb, TRBD2, cannot be confirmed without DNA. Germline-derived CDR1 and CDR2 are SGHTA and FQGNSA. The CDR3 has 13 amino acids. This CDR3 is CASSRRTSDEQFF.

The chain has TRBV4-2 and TRBJ1-1; TCRdb's assignment of TRBD1 cannot be checked, as there is no DNA. This CDR3 is built from 15 residues. Germline V CDR1 and CDR2: LGHNA, YNFKEQ. CDR3 loop: CASSQVRGVNTEAFF.

This CDR3 is CASSPRTGEKLFF. This chain uses TRBV27 with TRBJ1-4; TCRdb picks TRBD1, but there is no DNA to check that call. Germline V gene data show CDR1 as MNHEY and CDR2 as SMNVEV (reference sequence). The CDR3 is made up of 13 amino acids.

J is TRBJ2-5 and V is TRBV18; TCRdb lists TRBD1, though no DNA is available to test this call. The germline V gene encodes CDR1 KGHSH and CDR2 LQKENI. The CDR3 runs to 17 residues. The CDR3 is CASSPPMQGQFQETQYF. Based on the CDR3 plus reference TRBV18 and TRBJ2-5, the full variable domain is NAGVMQNPRHLVRRRGQEARLRCSPMKGHSHVYWYRQLPEEGLKFMVYLQKENIIDESGMPKERFSAEFPKEGPSILRIQQVVRGDSAAYFCASSPPMQGQFQETQYFGPGTRLLVL.

The V gene is TRBV5-8, the J gene TRBJ2-7; TCRdb returns TRBD1, unconfirmable since there is no DNA. CDR1 and CDR2 (germline): SGHTS, YDEGEE. The CDR3 length is 14 residues. The CDR3 sequence is CASSFRDRGHEQYF.

The chain employs TRBV14 and TRBJ2-3; TCRdb designates TRBD2, a call that cannot be tested without DNA. The CDR3 runs to 19 residues. Germline V gene sequence: CDR1 SGHDN, CDR2 FVKESK. CDR3 in amino acids: CASSPQRGAGGPRTDTQYF.

The V and J genes are TRBV6-5 and TRBJ2-3. Germline V lookup: CDR1 MNHEY, CDR2 SVGAGI. This CDR3 has 13 amino acids. CDR3 in amino acids: CASSYQQDDTQYF.

The chain links TRBV7-2 to TRBJ2-3; TCRdb outputs TRBD1, but without DNA this stays unchecked. The CDR3 totals 14 residues. The germline gives CDR1 SGHTA, CDR2 FQGNSA. The CDR3 sequence is CASSDRRGGGTQYF.

The chain employs TRBV5-1 and TRBJ2-3; TCRdb returns TRBD1, unconfirmable since there is no DNA. Per the germline V gene, CDR1 is SGHRS and CDR2 is YFSETQ. The CDR3 sequence is 12 residues long. The CDR3 sequence: CASSSTGDTQYF.

The chain recombines TRBV2 with TRBJ1-4; TCRdb proposes TRBD1, but this gene call is untestable without DNA. The CDR3 contains 15 residues. Germline values: CDR1 SNHLY, CDR2 FYNNEI. Here the CDR3 reads CASIPTEARHEKLFF.

The chain uses TRBV5-1 and TRBJ2-2; lacking DNA, the TRBD1 call made by TCRdb goes unchecked. Germline V gives CDR1 SGHRS, CDR2 YFSETQ. The CDR3 has 16 residues. The CDR3 is CASSLAGTGMSGELFF.

The chain is built from TRBV5-1 and TRBJ2-5. Germline-derived CDR1 and CDR2 are SGHRS and YFSETQ. The CDR3 sequence is 12 residues long. This CDR3 reads CASSLNLETQYF.

The V gene is TRBV27, the J gene TRBJ2-1; no DNA is available, so the TRBD1 call from TCRdb remains unchecked. Germline V gene sequence: CDR1 MNHEY, CDR2 SMNVEV (reference sequence). CDR3 length: 13 amino acids. CDR3 residues: CASGRLAPGEQFF.

This chain joins TRBV29-1 and TRBJ1-4. This CDR3 spans 13 amino acids. CDR1 is SQVTM and CDR2 is ANQGSEA in the germline V gene. The CDR3 is CSVVSGYEEKLFF. Based on the CDR3 plus reference TRBV29-1 and TRBJ1-4, the full variable domain is SAVISQKPSRDICQRGTSLTIQCQVDSQVTMMFWYRQQPGQSLTLIATANQGSEATYESGFVIDKFPISRPNLTFSTLTVSNMSPEDSSIYLCSVVSGYEEKLFFGSGTQLSVL.

V gene TRBV7-2 combines with J gene TRBJ2-6. This CDR3 is built from 13 residues. CDR1 and CDR2 from the germline V gene are SGHTA and FQGNSA. This CDR3 reads CASTLSGANVLTF.

V is TRBV29-1 and J is TRBJ2-3; the D call of TRBD1 rests on TCRdb alone, since no DNA is present to check it. This CDR3 is 12 amino acids long. Germline V gives CDR1 SQVTM, CDR2 ANQGSEA. The CDR3 sequence is CSAPTATDTQYF.

This chain links TRBV7-2 with TRBJ2-3; the D call from TCRdb, TRBD2, cannot be confirmed without DNA. The CDR3 contains 15 residues. Looked up from germline, CDR1 is SGHTA and CDR2 is FQGNSA. The CDR3 sequence: CASSAQTTLGDTQYF.

The V gene is TRBV28, the J gene TRBJ2-7; the D call of TRBD1 rests on TCRdb alone, since no DNA is present to check it. CDR1 and CDR2 (germline): MDHEN, SYDVKM. This CDR3 contains 15 residues. The CDR3: CASSKPGTGAYEQYF.